The T cell receptor beta chain described here comes from a study of T cell responses to AZD1222 COVID-19 vaccine. Between the trimmed V and J ends, which lost 3 bases and 3 bases, there was a span of 14 bases. The V gene's germline CDR1 is LNHDA and CDR2 SQIVND (reference sequence). The CDR3 has 16 amino acids. As to this clone: The antigen remains undetermined.

Overall study results and limits: Per reports, nearly half of all spike-specific TCRs target regions that are unmutated in variants. Clonal diversity was possibly underestimated, and the donors were mostly white British, with more females.

The data were produced by immunoSEQ multiplex PCR, yet TCRdb's version contains in-frame clones alone and is incomplete. The data hold approximately 150,000 clones, with around 89% observed a single time. The genes are TRBV19 and TRBJ2-2; D perhaps matches TRBD1 (6 bases). The source was peripheral blood, collected 28 days after the second dose of the MenACWY control vaccine. The TCR was taken from an adult who received the MenACWY meningococcal vaccine as a control. CDR3 region: CASSISRGMDTGELFF. CDR3 sequence (DNA): TGTGCCAGTAGTATTTCTAGGGGGATGGACACCGGGGAGCTGTTTTTT.